These T cell receptor beta chains were read from a single sample in a study of blood T cell repertoires in COVID-19. Profiled with immunoSEQ multiplex PCR; TCRdb holds only in-frame clones, not every one. The data show about 140,000 clones, roughly 85% seen once. Sequencing was done on a sample of PBMCs or T cells enriched from blood (not recorded which). The receptors were gathered from a woman aged 45-65 years who had recovered from COVID-19. The CDR3 runs from the conserved cysteine through the conserved F or W. The order of the fields is D gene, J gene, V gene, clone size, CDR3 DNA, CDR3 protein. D genes are given only for firm matches. Size tells how often a clone was seen (once, few, many) or the class of an expanded clone, and some rows leave it out.

>.|TRBJ2-7|TRBV27|once
TGTGCCAGCAGTAGCAGGGCGAGGGGAGGCGAGCAGTACTTC
CASSSRARGGEQYF
>TRBD1|TRBJ2-5|TRBV7-9|few
TGTGCCAGCAGCCCTTGGACAGGGGCTATCCAAGAGACCCAGTACTTC
CASSPWTGAIQETQYF
>.|TRBJ1-2|TRBV5-5|.
TGTGCCAGCAGCTTGCCAGGGGCTAGGGGCTACACCTTC
CASSLPGARGYTF
>TRBD1|TRBJ2-2|TRBV5-1|many
TGCGCCAGCAGCTTTGGGACAGGGGGCTCCGGGGAGCTGTTTTTT
CASSFGTGGSGELFF
>TRBD1|TRBJ1-5|TRBV6-5|.
TGTGCCAGCACCGAGACAGGGGGTCAGCCCCAGCATTTT
CASTETGGQPQHF
>.|TRBJ1-1|TRBV18|.
TGTGCCAGCTCACCACTTAGGGGGTTTACTGAAGCTTTCTTT
CASSPLRGFTEAFF
>TRBD1|TRBJ2-2|TRBV3-1/TRBV3-2|.
TGTGCCAGCAGCCAAGTAAGGGGGCCAACCGGGGAGCTGTTTTTT
CASSQVRGPTGELFF
>.|TRBJ2-5|TRBV6-4|few
TGTGCCAGCAGTGGGCAGGGTGGAGAGACCCAGTACTTC
CASSGQGGETQYF
>TRBD2|TRBJ2-5|TRBV28|once
TGTGCCAGCAGTTTCCGGCTTGGGGGGGTCCAAGAGACCCAGTACTTC
CASSFRLGGVQETQYF
>.|TRBJ1-1|TRBV19|.
TGTGCCAGTAGTATGGCCAGGGTAGCGAACACTGAAGCTTTCTTT
CASSMARVANTEAFF
>TRBD2|TRBJ2-5|TRBV11-2|.
TGTGCCAGCAGACCGGGACTAGCGGGAGATCAAGAGACCCAGTACTTC
CASRPGLAGDQETQYF
>.|TRBJ1-5|TRBV3-1/TRBV3-2|.
TGTGCCAGCAGCCAAGACTCCCGGTTCAATCAGCCCCAGCATTTT
CASSQDSRFNQPQHF
>TRBD1|TRBJ1-3|TRBV7-9|.
TGTGCCAGCAGCTTGGGACAGGGCTACTCTGGAAACACCATATATTTT
CASSLGQGYSGNTIYF
>TRBD1|TRBJ1-2|TRBV27|once
TGTGCCAGCAGTCCGACTTACAGGGGCCTACTGAGAAATGACTATGGCTACACCTTC
CASSPTYRGLLRNDYGYTF
>TRBD2|TRBJ2-3|TRBV25-1|few
TGTGCCAGCAGTGAGGGGAGCGGGGGGCAATTTAGCACAGATACGCAGTATTTT
CASSEGSGGQFSTDTQYF
>.|TRBJ1-1|TRBV2|.
TGTGCCAGCAGTGAAAGGGGCACAGGGACTATGAACACTGAAGCTTTCTTT
CASSERGTGTMNTEAFF
>.|TRBJ1-1|TRBV7-9|few
TGTGCCAGCAGCTTAATGCAGGGGAACACTGAAGCTTTCTTT
CASSLMQGNTEAFF
>.|TRBJ2-1|TRBV10-3|.
TGTGCCATCAGAGGGGCACAGATCAGCAATGAGCAGTTCTTC
CAIRGAQISNEQFF
>.|TRBJ1-2|TRBV5-1|.
TGCGCCAGCAGCGAGGAGTCTAACTATGGCTACACCTTC
CASSEESNYGYTF
>.|TRBJ1-1|TRBV3-1/TRBV3-2|once
TGTGCCAGCAGCCAGACGGCAGGGGCAGCTTTCTTT
CASSQTAGAAFF
>.|TRBJ1-4|TRBV3-1/TRBV3-2|.
TGTGCCAGCAGCCACAGGGCAGGGTCGACTAATGAAAAACTGTTTTTT
CASSHRAGSTNEKLFF
>TRBD1|TRBJ1-1|TRBV5-6|.
TGTGCCAGCAGCCTGACAGGGGGCGCGGACACTGAAGCTTTCTTT
CASSLTGGADTEAFF
>.|TRBJ1-1|TRBV7-8|.
TGTGCCAGCAGCTTAGCGGTGGAGGCGTCTGGCTCTGAAGCTTTCTTT
CASSLAVEASGSEAFF
>TRBD1|TRBJ1-1|TRBV28|few
TGTGCCAGCAGGCCAGACAGGGGCCGGGGGACTGAAGCTTTCTTT
CASRPDRGRGTEAFF
>TRBD2|TRBJ2-7|TRBV4-1|.
TGCGCCAGCAGCCAGACTAGCGGGAGCTCCTACGAGCAGTACTTC
CASSQTSGSSYEQYF
>.|TRBJ2-1|TRBV27|.
TGTGCCAGCAGTTCCCCCGGAGCCCACAGGGATGAGCAGTTCTTC
CASSSPGAHRDEQFF
>.|TRBJ1-1|TRBV3-1/TRBV3-2|.
TGTGCCAGCAGCCTGAGGGGAGGGGCGACTGAAGCTTTCTTT
CASSLRGGATEAFF
>.|TRBJ2-5|TRBV9|.
TGTGCCAGCAGCGTAGGGCGGAGCCAAGAGACCCAGTACTTC
CASSVGRSQETQYF
>.|TRBJ1-4|TRBV2|few
TGTGCCAGCAACATCCCCGGGGGTGGGCAGGGAGGTGAAAAACTGTTTTTT
CASNIPGGGQGGEKLFF
>.|TRBJ1-6|TRBV7-9|.
TGTGCCAGCAGCTTAGATCAGTTTTCACCCCTCCACTTT
CASSLDQFSPLHF
>.|TRBJ1-6|TRBV10-2|.
TGCGCCAGCAGTGAGGGGAGGGATTCACCCCTCCACTTT
CASSEGRDSPLHF
>.|TRBJ2-7|TRBV4-1|.
TGCGCCAGCAGCCCAACCGGACAGAGCTCCTACGAGCAGTACTTC
CASSPTGQSSYEQYF
>TRBD2|TRBJ2-5|TRBV7-2|.
TGTGCCAGCAGCTCCCGGTTTAGCGGGAGAGGGGAGACCCAGTACTTC
CASSSRFSGRGETQYF
>.|TRBJ1-2|TRBV3-1/TRBV3-2|few
TGTGCCAGCAGCCAAGGAAAGTGGGCGAGTATTGGCTACACCTTC
CASSQGKWASIGYTF
>.|TRBJ1-2|TRBV27|.
TGTGCCAGCAGTTTAAAAGGGGGACATTATAGTGGTGGCTACACCTTC
CASSLKGGHYSGGYTF
>TRBD1|TRBJ1-2|TRBV9|many
TGTGCCAGCAGCGCGACCACAGGGGGCGTGTATGGCTACACCTTC
CASSATTGGVYGYTF
>.|TRBJ1-5|TRBV4-1|.
TGCGCCAGCAGCTCCGTCGTGGCAGGGAATCAGCCCCAGCATTTT
CASSSVVAGNQPQHF
>.|TRBJ2-7|TRBV3-1/TRBV3-2|.
TGTGCCAGCAGCCGCCAGGGCCTTGAGTACGAGCAGTACTTC
CASSRQGLEYEQYF
>TRBD2|TRBJ2-1|TRBV27|.
TGTGCCAGCCTAGGGGCGGGAGGGCAAGTTTATGAGCAGTTCTTC
CASLGAGGQVYEQFF
>TRBD1|TRBJ1-4|TRBV29-1|few
TGCAGCGTGGGACAGGGTAATGAAAAACTGTTTTTT
CSVGQGNEKLFF
>TRBD1|TRBJ1-3|TRBV2|.
TGTGCCAGCAACCCGGGACAGGTTTACTCTGGAAACACCATATATTTT
CASNPGQVYSGNTIYF
>.|TRBJ2-5|TRBV5-1|.
TGCGCCAGCAGCTTCACAGGGATCGAGACCCAGTACTTC
CASSFTGIETQYF
>.|TRBJ1-1|TRBV18|.
TGTGCCAGCTCACCTGGGGACATAAACACTGAAGCTTTCTTT
CASSPGDINTEAFF
>.|TRBJ1-1|TRBV29-1|.
TGCAGCGTTCTCGACATACGGACTGAAGCTTTCTTT
CSVLDIRTEAFF
>TRBD2|TRBJ2-1|TRBV9|.
TGTGCCAGCAGCGTAGTAGCGGGGGGAACAAATGAGCAGTTCTTC
CASSVVAGGTNEQFF
>TRBD1|TRBJ1-3|TRBV3-1/TRBV3-2|.
TGTGCCAGCAGCCAAGAGCGGGACAGGGGGATCTCTGGAAACACCATATATTTT
CASSQERDRGISGNTIYF
>TRBD1|TRBJ1-5|TRBV5-1|few
TGCGCCAGCAGCTTGGGAGGGGGCGAAGGTCAGCCCCAGCATTTT
CASSLGGGEGQPQHF
>.|TRBJ2-1|TRBV20-1|.
TGCAGTGCTAGACACATCAATGAGCAGTTCTTC
CSARHINEQFF
>.|TRBJ1-1|TRBV5-4|.
TGTGCCAGCAGCCTACTGGGAGGGCTAACTGAAGCTTTCTTT
CASSLLGGLTEAFF
>TRBD2|TRBJ2-7|TRBV28|.
TGTGCCAGCAGTAAAGCGGGAGTAGGTGTAGGGGAGCAGTACTTC
CASSKAGVGVGEQYF
>TRBD1|TRBJ1-6|TRBV18|once
TGTGCCAGCTCACCGAGGACAGGGGGCGACTCCTATAATTCACCCCTCCACTTT
CASSPRTGGDSYNSPLHF
>.|TRBJ1-5|TRBV20-1|.
TGCAGTGCTAGTAGGAGAGAGAATCAGCCCCAGCATTTT
CSASRRENQPQHF
>.|TRBJ2-2|TRBV19|.
TGTGCCAGTAGTTTCCCCGGTGTCGGGGAGCTGTTTTTT
CASSFPGVGELFF
>.|TRBJ2-7|TRBV3-1/TRBV3-2|once
TGTGCCAGCAGCCCGGTGTACGAAACCTACGAGCAGTACTTC
CASSPVYETYEQYF
>TRBD1|TRBJ2-5|TRBV28|.
TGTGCCAGCAGTTTGGGGCACAGGGGGCCTCAAGAGACCCAGTACTTC
CASSLGHRGPQETQYF
>TRBD2|TRBJ2-1|TRBV30|.
TGTGCCTGGAAGCACCGGGGGGGCTCCTACAATGAGCAGTTCTTC
CAWKHRGGSYNEQFF
>.|TRBJ2-7|TRBV4-1|once
TGCGCCAGCAGCCAGCAAACGGGAACCCCATACGAGCAGTACTTC
CASSQQTGTPYEQYF
>.|TRBJ1-5|TRBV29-1|.
TGCAGCACAAGGGAGGGAAGCGGGCAGCCCCAGCATTTT
CSTREGSGQPQHF
>.|TRBJ2-7|TRBV27|.
TGTGCCCTGTACGAGCAGTACTTC
CALYEQYF
>.|TRBJ1-6|TRBV5-8|few
TGTGCCAGCAGCCCCTGGCAGGGGAGCAATTCACCCCTCCACTTT
CASSPWQGSNSPLHF